This T cell receptor (beta chain) was sequenced during a study of blood T cell repertoires in COVID-19. Study in general: Sites across the United States, Italy and Spain contributed samples from acute and convalescent COVID-19. T cells, B-cell-depleted T cells, or PBMCs provided the cDNA or gDNA that served as material.

The V gene lost 3 bases and the J gene lost 6 bases, with 19 bases spanning the gap. Germline V gene data show CDR1 as SGHTA and CDR2 as FQGNSA. The CDR3 consists of 16 residues. Original methodology: By means of reference gene primer amplification, nucleated cell counts were estimated. The method was immunoSEQ multiplex PCR; TCRdb's version includes in-frame clones alone and lacks a portion of them. V and J calls plus clone size are reproduced from that table; the DNA served to infer D and trimming. The repertoire has approximately 53,000 clones, 83% of them found once; the top ten carry roughly a sixth.

The J gene is TRBJ2-3, the V gene TRBV7-2; TRBD2 is a possible D gene (5 bases). Sequenced: peripheral blood. The sequence derives from a man aged 40-49 years with acute or convalescent COVID-19. The CDR3 DNA is TGTGCCAGCAGCTTCCAGTCGGGCGGGCGATTTGATACGCAGTATTTT. Its protein product is CASSFQSGGRFDTQYF.